This T cell receptor (beta chain) was found in a study of blood T cell repertoires in COVID-19. Study in general: Samples representing acute and convalescent COVID-19 were sourced from the United States, Italy and Spain. Nucleic acid was either cDNA or gDNA, and it came from T cells, B-cell-depleted T cells, or PBMCs.

This CDR3 spans 13 amino acids. Germline lookup yields CDR1 MDHEN and CDR2 SYDVKM. The ends were cut back, 5 bases at V and 2 bases at J, with 6 bases in the middle. Original handling: For nucleated cells, counts were estimated from reference gene primer amplification. Sequenced by immunoSEQ multiplex PCR; TCRdb stores in-frame clones only, minus some. The V and J calls and clone size come from that table; D and trimming were worked out from the DNA. The table lists tens of thousands of clones, roughly 89% of them singletons. Sequenced input: peripheral blood. The rearrangement joins TRBV28 to TRBJ2-2; D remains ambiguous. This TCR was sampled from a man in his fifties with active COVID-19. CDR3 bases: TGTGCCAGCAGTACACCAAACACCGGGGAGCTGTTTTTT. Translation gives CASSTPNTGELFF.